What follows is one T cell receptor beta chain and its context. This clone was picked up many times. Its recognized antigen is unknown. Base qualities are missing; no much larger clone stands one base away. Before undergoing thyroid surgery, none of the patients had been given any kind of treatment. The study retrospectively analysed patient clinical samples collected from about 2012 to 2019 using T-cell receptor beta sequencing. The library was obtained by PCR. The instrument given in TCRdb is Illumina HiSeq 4000. High-throughput sequencing was used to profile the TCR beta-chain CDR3 region of every patient. Concerning the study's data processing: CDR3 differences across clinicopathological groups were used to build a classifier for discriminating distant-metastatic papillary thyroid cancer patients. The Shannon index was used to assess repertoire diversity, and the Morisita-Horn index was used to assess tumor-blood repertoire similarity. TCRdb handled the public reads itself, with Q25 trimming in fastp and clone calling in MiXCR, and kept productive beta chains. The V and J calls come from TCRdb's annotation, not from the publication. For this sample there are fewer than 100,000 clones; 15% appear just once. About 3.6% of the sample is held by the ten biggest clonotypes.

The data originate from a study of metastatic and nonmetastatic thyroid tumors (dated by TCRdb to about 2020). With respect to the entire study: The researchers compared repertoires between peripheral blood samples and tumor or nodule tissue samples from patients with malignant or benign thyroid disease. The full study reports these points: In both blood and tumor samples, TCR beta diversity was reported to be significantly higher in malignant tumors than in benign nodules.

The CDR3 contains 15 residues, cysteine and phenylalanine counted. Only CDR3 DNA is held: 45 bases, read in frame from base 1. The junction carries 9 bases between V and J, which are trimmed by 0 bases and 6 bases respectively. CDR1 MNHEY and CDR2 SVGAGI were looked up in the germline V gene. The chain is encoded by TRBV6-5 joined to TRBJ1-6; tentative D gene TRBD1, with 6 bases matching. Material for sequencing was blood. The sequence derives from a female donor with papillary thyroid cancer or a benign thyroid nodule (not recorded which). Some clones in this sample may be carry-over from other donors' samples. The DNA is TGTGCCAGCAGTTACTCGAAACAGGGTAATTCACCCCTCCACTTT. Its product reads: CASSYSKQGNSPLHF.